What follows are 13 T cell receptor beta chains derived from one specimen sequenced in a study of blood T cells in healthy people across ages. Sample-barcoded 5' priming and a J-beta primer mix drove a second PCR of about 6 to 11 cycles. TCRdb ran MiXCR on the 5' RACE reads and lists one entry per CDR3 protein. This sample has roughly 1,500,000 distinct CDR3 sequences; approximately 40% occur once, and the top ten carry 6.5% to 10%. Sequenced: blood. These receptors originate from a woman between 18 and 29 years old in good health.

The V and J genes are TRBV20-1 and TRBJ2-3, with 7 bases lining up with TRBD2. The CDR3 is 14 residues long. The V gene's germline CDR1 is DFQATT and CDR2 SNEGSKA (reference sequence). V lost 3 bases to trimming and J lost 2 bases; unmatched junction nucleotides: 5. The CDR3 spells CSASRAGTTDTQYF. In DNA form, the CDR3 reads TGCAGTGCTAGCCGAGCGGGGACCACAGATACGCAGTATTTT.

This rearrangement joins TRBV7-9 to TRBJ1-2; 9 bases are a match to TRBD1. The V segment lost 4 bases and the J segment 4 bases; nucleotides outside the gene matches: 7. Looked up from germline, CDR1 is SEHNR and CDR2 is FQNEAQ (reference sequence). This CDR3 has 15 amino acids. This chain's CDR3 is CASSSNRGQVYGYTF. The CDR3, as DNA: TGTGCCAGCAGCTCGAACAGGGGGCAGGTCTATGGCTACACCTTC.

This chain connects TRBV6-1 to TRBJ2-7, with TRBD1 identical over 8 bases. The CDR3 has 14 amino acids. CDR1 MNHNS and CDR2 SASEGT come from the germline V gene. J lost 3 bases, V lost 5 bases, and 6 bases had no gene match. For the CDR3, the DNA is TGTGCCAGCAGTCAAATGGACAGGGTCTACGAGCAGTACTTC. Translating it yields CASSQMDRVYEQYF.

The V call is TRBV12-3 or TRBV12-4, the J call TRBJ2-1, with 11 bases aligning to TRBD2. Germline trimming cut 1 base from V and 8 bases from J; bases unmatched to any gene: 10. The CDR3 runs 17 residues. CDR3 nucleotides: TGTGCCAGCAGTTTAGGGAGACTAGCGGGGCCTTCGGATGAGCAGTTCTTC. It is translated as CASSLGRLAGPSDEQFF.

This clonotype was observed once. This chain links TRBV15 with TRBJ2-1; D is undetermined. The germline V gene encodes CDR1 LNHNV and CDR2 YYDKDF (reference sequence). This CDR3 is 13 amino acids long. Between the trimmed V and J ends, which lost 0 bases and 12 bases, there was a span of 12 bases. CDR3 DNA sequence: TGTGCCACCAGCAGAGAGACGGAATACGGGCAGTTCTTC. Translated: CATSRETEYGQFF.

This clonotype was found a few times. The gene calls are TRBV10-1 and TRBJ2-1; a possible D gene is TRBD1 (5 bases). The germline V and J ends were trimmed by 3 bases and 4 bases, with 10 bases remaining between them. Germline CDR1 is WNHNN and CDR2 is SYGVQD (reference sequence). CDR3 size: 14 residues. The CDR3 DNA sequence: TGCGCCAGCAGTGACAGGGCAAAGTACAATGAGCAGTTCTTC. Its protein is CASSDRAKYNEQFF.

This clonotype showed up just a few times. The V and J genes are TRBV20-1 and TRBJ2-5; D could derive from TRBD1 or TRBD2 (5 bases each). The germline gives CDR1 DFQATT, CDR2 SNEGSKA (reference sequence). The length of the CDR3 is 15 residues. With 0 bases removed from V and 5 bases from J, the gap between germline ends came to 16 bases. The CDR3 coding sequence is TGCAGTGCTAGAGAGGGGACGGTCACCCAGGAGACCCAGTACTTC. Translated, it gives CSAREGTVTQETQYF.

The count of this clonotype is one. This chain uses TRBV20-1 with TRBJ2-3, with TRBD2 identical over 7 bases. The CDR3 covers 13 residues. V dropped 5 bases and J dropped 7; count of bases not matched to a gene: 9. Germline V gene lookup returns CDR1 DFQATT and CDR2 SNEGSKA (reference sequence). CDR3 in DNA: TGCAGTGCTTGGGGAACTAGCGACCATACGCAGTATTTT. As protein: CSAWGTSDHTQYF.

For this clonotype: The junction departs from germline at one end; a sequencing error may be responsible. This chain uses TRBV5-5 with TRBJ2-2; tentatively, D is TRBD1 (5 bases). Germline V gene sequence: CDR1 SGHKS, CDR2 YYEKEE (reference sequence). The CDR3 totals 18 residues. DNA of the CDR3: TGTGCCGGCAGCTGGGTGGCCCCAGGGTCGTCGAACACCGGGGAGCTGTTTTTT. Protein sequence: CAGSWVAPGSSNTGELFF.

This clonotype was counted between two and nine times. This CDR3 reads CASSTPGTLSYEQYF. CDR3 in DNA: TGTGCCAGCAGCACACCCGGGACGCTCTCCTACGAGCAGTACTTC. The rearrangement uses TRBV7-2 and TRBJ2-7; the D gene could be TRBD1 or TRBD2 (5 bases each). This CDR3 region has 15 residues. Germline CDR1 SGHTA, CDR2 FQGNSA. Trimming pared 5 bases from V and 0 bases from J, leaving 14 bases between.

The CDR3: CASSLESGGPQTDTQYF. In DNA form, the CDR3 reads TGTGCCAGCAGCCTAGAAAGCGGGGGGCCGCAGACAGATACGCAGTATTTT. The chain uses TRBV7-2 and TRBJ2-3; 9 bases are shared with TRBD2. The length of the CDR3 is 17 residues. V dropped 5 bases and J dropped 3; count of bases not matched to a gene: 12. The germline V gene has CDR1 SGHTA and CDR2 FQGNSA.

The V call is TRBV11-2, the J call TRBJ2-1, with a weak D call TRBD1 (5 bases). TRBJ2-7 explains the end of the DNA better; the J call may be wrong. CDR1 is SGHAT, CDR2 FQNNGV, per germline. The CDR3 runs to 18 residues. DNA for the CDR3: TGTGCCAGCAGCCCCGACCTCTGGACAAAGAGCCCCTACAATGAGCAGTACTTC. Protein: CASSPDLWTKSPYNEQYF.

For the CDR3, the DNA is TGCAGCGTTCTGCCGGAGGTCGGGGGTGAGCCTAACTATGGCTACACCTTC. This codes for CSVLPEVGGEPNYGYTF. This chain links TRBV29-1 with TRBJ1-2, with D perhaps matching TRBD1 (5 bases). CDR1 and CDR2 from the germline V gene are SQVTM and ANQGSEA. Trimming took 5 bases from V and 0 from J, leaving 22 bases between them. The CDR3 length is 17 residues.